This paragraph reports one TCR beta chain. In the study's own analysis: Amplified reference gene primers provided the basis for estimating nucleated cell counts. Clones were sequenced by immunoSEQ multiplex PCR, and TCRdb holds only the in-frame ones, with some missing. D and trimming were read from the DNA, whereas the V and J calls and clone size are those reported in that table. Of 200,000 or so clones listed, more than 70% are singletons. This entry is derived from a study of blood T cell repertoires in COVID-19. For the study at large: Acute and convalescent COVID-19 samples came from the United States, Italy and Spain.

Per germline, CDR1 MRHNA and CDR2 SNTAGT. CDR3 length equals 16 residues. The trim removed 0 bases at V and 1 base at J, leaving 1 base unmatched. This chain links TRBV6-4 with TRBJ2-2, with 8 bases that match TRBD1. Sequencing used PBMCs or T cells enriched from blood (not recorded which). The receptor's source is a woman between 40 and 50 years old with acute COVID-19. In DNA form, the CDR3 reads TGTGCCAGCAGTGACTCCGGGACAGGGAACACCGGGGAGCTGTTTTTT. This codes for CASSDSGTGNTGELFF.